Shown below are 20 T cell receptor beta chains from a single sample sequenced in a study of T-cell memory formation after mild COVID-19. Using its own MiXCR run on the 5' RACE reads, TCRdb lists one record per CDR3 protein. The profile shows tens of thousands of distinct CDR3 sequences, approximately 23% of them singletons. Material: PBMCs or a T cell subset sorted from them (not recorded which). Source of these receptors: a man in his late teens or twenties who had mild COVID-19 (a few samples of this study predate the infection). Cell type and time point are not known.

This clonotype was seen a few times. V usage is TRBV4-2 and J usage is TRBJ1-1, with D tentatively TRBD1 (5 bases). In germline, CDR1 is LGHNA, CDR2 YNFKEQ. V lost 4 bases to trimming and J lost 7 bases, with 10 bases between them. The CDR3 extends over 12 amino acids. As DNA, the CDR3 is TGTGCCAGCAGCCCCAGTGGGGGTGAAGCTTTCTTT. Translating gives CASSPSGGEAFF.

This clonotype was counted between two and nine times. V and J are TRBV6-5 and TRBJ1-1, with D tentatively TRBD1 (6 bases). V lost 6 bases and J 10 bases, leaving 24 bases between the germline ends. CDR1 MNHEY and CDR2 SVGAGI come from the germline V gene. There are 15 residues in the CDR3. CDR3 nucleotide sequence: TGTGCCAGCAGCCCGCACCCTGGACAGCACCGGGGAGCTTTCTTT. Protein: CASSPHPGQHRGAFF.

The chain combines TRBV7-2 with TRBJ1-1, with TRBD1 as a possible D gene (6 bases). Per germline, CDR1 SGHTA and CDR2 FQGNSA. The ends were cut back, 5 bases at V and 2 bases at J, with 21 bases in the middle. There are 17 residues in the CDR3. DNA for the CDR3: TGTGCCAGCAGCACCCCACCCACAGGGACCAGTAACACTGAAGCTTTCTTT. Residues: CASSTPPTGTSNTEAFF.

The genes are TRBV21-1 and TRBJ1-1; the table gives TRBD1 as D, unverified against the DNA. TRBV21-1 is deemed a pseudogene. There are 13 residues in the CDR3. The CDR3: CASSLRDNTEAFF. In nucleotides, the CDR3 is TGTGCCAGCAGTCTCCGGGACAACACTGAAGCTTTCTTT.

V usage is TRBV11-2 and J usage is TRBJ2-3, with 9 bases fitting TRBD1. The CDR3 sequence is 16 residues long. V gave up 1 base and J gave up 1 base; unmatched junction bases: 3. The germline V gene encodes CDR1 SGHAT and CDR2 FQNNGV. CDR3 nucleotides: TGTGCCAGCAGCTTAGGCCGGGACAGGGGCACAGATACGCAGTATTTT. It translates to CASSLGRDRGTDTQYF.

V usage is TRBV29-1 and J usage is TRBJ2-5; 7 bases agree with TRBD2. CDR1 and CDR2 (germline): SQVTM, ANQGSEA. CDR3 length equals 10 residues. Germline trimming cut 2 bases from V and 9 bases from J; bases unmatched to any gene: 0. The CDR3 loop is CSVERGAQYF. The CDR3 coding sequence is TGCAGCGTTGAACGGGGGGCCCAGTACTTC. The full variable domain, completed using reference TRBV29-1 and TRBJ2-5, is SAVISQKPSRDICQRGTSLTIQCQVDSQVTMMFWYRQQPGQSLTLIATANQGSEATYESGFVIDKFPISRPNLTFSTLTVSNMSPEDSSIYLCSVERGAQYFGPGTRLLVL.

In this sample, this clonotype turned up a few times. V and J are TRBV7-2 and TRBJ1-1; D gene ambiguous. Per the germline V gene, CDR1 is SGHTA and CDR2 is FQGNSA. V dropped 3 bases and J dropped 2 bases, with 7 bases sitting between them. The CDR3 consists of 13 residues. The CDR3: CASSLTANTEAFF. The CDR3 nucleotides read TGTGCCAGCAGCTTGACGGCTAACACTGAAGCTTTCTTT.

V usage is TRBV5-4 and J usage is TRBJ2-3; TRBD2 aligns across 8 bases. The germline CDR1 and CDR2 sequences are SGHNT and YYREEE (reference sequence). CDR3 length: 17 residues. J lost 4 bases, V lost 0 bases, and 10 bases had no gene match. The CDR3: CASSLGTRQRGPDTQYF. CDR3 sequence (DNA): TGTGCCAGCAGCTTGGGAACTAGGCAGCGGGGGCCAGATACGCAGTATTTT. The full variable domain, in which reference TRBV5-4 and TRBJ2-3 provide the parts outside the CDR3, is ETGVTQSPTHLIKTRGQQVTLRCSSQSGHNTVSWYQQALGQGPQFIFQYYREEENGRGNFPPRFSGLQFPNYSSELNVNALELDDSALYLCASSLGTRQRGPDTQYFGPGTRLTVL.

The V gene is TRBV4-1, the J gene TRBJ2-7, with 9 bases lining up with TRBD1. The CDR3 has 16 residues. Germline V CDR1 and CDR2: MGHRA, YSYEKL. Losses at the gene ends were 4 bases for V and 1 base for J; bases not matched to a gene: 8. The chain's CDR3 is CASSPEAGTGSYEQYV. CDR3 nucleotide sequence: TGCGCCAGCAGCCCCGAAGCCGGGACAGGGTCCTACGAGCAGTACGTC.

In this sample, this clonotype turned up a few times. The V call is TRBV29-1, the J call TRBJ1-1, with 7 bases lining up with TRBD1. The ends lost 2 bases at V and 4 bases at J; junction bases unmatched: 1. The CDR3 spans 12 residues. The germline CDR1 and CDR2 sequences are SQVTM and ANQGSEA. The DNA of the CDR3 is TGCAGCGTTGAAAGACAGGGCACTGAAGCTTTCTTT. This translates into CSVERQGTEAFF.

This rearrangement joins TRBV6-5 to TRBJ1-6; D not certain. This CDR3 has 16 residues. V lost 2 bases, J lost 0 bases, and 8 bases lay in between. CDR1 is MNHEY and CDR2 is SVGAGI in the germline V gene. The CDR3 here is CASSYTWSSYNSPLHF. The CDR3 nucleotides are TGTGCCAGCAGTTACACGTGGAGCTCCTATAATTCACCCCTCCACTTT.

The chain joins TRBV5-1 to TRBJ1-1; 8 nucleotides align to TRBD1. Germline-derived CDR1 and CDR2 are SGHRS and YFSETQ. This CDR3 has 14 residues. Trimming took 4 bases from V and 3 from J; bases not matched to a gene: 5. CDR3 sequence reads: CASSHRTGHTEAFF. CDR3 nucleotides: TGCGCCAGCAGCCACCGGACAGGGCACACTGAAGCTTTCTTT.

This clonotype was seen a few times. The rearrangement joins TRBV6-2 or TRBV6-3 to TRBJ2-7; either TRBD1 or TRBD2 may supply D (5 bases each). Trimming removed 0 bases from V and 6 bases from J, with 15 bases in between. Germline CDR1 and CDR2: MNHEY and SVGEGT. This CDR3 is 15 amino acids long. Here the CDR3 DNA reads TGTGCCAGCAGTTACTCGGATGCAGGGACGGGCGAGCAGTACTTC. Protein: CASSYSDAGTGEQYF.

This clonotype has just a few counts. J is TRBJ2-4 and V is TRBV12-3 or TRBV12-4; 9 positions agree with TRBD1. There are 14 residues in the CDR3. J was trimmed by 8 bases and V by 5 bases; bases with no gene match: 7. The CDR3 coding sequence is TGTGCCAGCAGTGACCGGGACAGGGTTTACATTCAGTACTTC. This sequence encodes CASSDRDRVYIQYF.

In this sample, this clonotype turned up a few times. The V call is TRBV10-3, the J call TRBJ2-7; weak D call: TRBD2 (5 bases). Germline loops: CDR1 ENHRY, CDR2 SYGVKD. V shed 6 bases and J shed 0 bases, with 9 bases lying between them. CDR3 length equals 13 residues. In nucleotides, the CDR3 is TGTGCCATCAGGGACGGGGACTCCTACGAGCAGTACGTC. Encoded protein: CAIRDGDSYEQYV.

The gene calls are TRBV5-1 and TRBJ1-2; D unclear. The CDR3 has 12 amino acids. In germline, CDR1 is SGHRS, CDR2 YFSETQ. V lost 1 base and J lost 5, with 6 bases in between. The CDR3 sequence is CASSLSGYGYTF. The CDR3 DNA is TGCGCCAGCAGCTTGAGCGGTTATGGCTACACCTTC.

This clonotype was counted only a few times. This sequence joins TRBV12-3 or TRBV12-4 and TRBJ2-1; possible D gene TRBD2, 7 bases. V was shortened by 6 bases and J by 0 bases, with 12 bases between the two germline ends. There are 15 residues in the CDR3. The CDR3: CASRGRGSSYNEQFF. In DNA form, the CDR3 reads TGTGCCAGCAGGGGGAGGGGGAGCTCCTACAATGAGCAGTTCTTC.

The CDR3 DNA is TGTGCCAGCAGCTTATCCCGCTCGACAGTAAAAGGCACTGAAGCTTTCTTT. Translation gives CASSLSRSTVKGTEAFF. The gene calls are TRBV7-9 and TRBJ1-1; possible D gene TRBD1, 5 bases. The CDR3 consists of 17 residues. The V end lost 2 bases, the J end lost 4 bases, and 20 bases lay between the germline ends. Germline V gene data show CDR1 as SEHNR and CDR2 as FQNEAQ (reference sequence).

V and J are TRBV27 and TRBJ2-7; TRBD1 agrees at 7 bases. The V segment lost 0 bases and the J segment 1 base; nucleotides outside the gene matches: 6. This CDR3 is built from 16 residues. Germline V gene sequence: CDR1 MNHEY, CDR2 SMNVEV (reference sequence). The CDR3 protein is CASSLSISDRSYEQYF. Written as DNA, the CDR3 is TGTGCCAGCAGTTTATCGATTTCGGACAGGTCCTACGAGCAGTACTTC.

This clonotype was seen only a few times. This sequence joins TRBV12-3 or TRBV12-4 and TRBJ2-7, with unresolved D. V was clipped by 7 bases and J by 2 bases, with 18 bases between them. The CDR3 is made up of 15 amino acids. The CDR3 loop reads CASTFETELPYEQYF. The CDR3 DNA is TGTGCCAGCACGTTCGAGACGGAACTGCCCTACGAGCAGTACTTC.